This is a list of T cell receptor beta chains from one sample in a study of siplizumab effects on memory and regulatory T cells. The repertoire was sequenced with immunoSEQ multiplex PCR; TCRdb's copy has only in-frame clones and lacks some. The table records more than 85,000 clones, about 90% of them present only once. What was sequenced was CD4+ T cells sorted from blood. All receptors derive from a human donor in good health. Each CDR3 is given without its conserved first and last residue. The D gene is left open where the match is weak. Not every row has a clone size; where given, it reads once, few, many or a size class.

>NA|TRBJ1-3|NA|TRBV9
ASSVDARNSGNTIY
>TRBD1|TRBJ1-5|NA|TRBV2
ASRAGTGRNQPQH
>NA|TRBJ2-5|NA|TRBV28
ASSFWVDETQY
>NA|TRBJ2-2|NA|TRBV2
ASARTGELF
>NA|TRBJ2-7|NA|TRBV7-2
ASSIRFLPEQY
>NA|TRBJ1-4|few|TRBV30
AWSVFRQLNEKLF
>NA|TRBJ2-1|NA|TRBV9
ASSVGSRTPNEQF
>NA|TRBJ1-6|NA|TRBV30
AWSVGGTNSPLH
>NA|TRBJ1-6|NA|TRBV7-2
ASSLASWVSSYNSPLH
>NA|TRBJ1-4|NA|TRBV25-1
ASSEWAGVNEKLF
>TRBD2|TRBJ2-2|NA|TRBV4-2
ASSQEYLAGGSTGELF
>NA|TRBJ1-1|NA|TRBV5-5
ASSAEPATEAF
>NA|TRBJ1-6|NA|TRBV29-1
SAQTGQGLPLH
>NA|TRBJ1-2|NA|TRBV9
ASSPRTGSNGYT
>TRBD2|TRBJ2-7|NA|TRBV7-2
ASSYRTSGTYEQY
>TRBD1|TRBJ2-5|NA|TRBV28
ASSSHLGGRRETQY
>NA|TRBJ2-2|NA|TRBV15
ATSRGGRPTGELF
>NA|TRBJ2-5|NA|TRBV6-5
ASSYEGGGETQY
>NA|TRBJ1-1|NA|TRBV7-2
ASSLNPTENTEAF
>NA|TRBJ1-3|NA|TRBV7-2
ASSLDSSGNTIY
>NA|TRBJ1-2|NA|TRBV2
ASSEDRRAYYGYT
>NA|TRBJ2-6|NA|TRBV5-5
ASSLWTKASGANVLT
>TRBD1|TRBJ1-2|NA|TRBV28
ASRLQGTGYGYT
>TRBD1|TRBJ1-1|NA|TRBV28
ASREPRTGRTEAF
>NA|TRBJ2-3|NA|TRBV19
ASSIDPPGSSTDTQY
>NA|TRBJ2-2|NA|TRBV5-1
ASSAQGTGELF
>TRBD2|TRBJ2-2|once|TRBV5-1
ASSFTGLAGLFDTGELF
>TRBD1|TRBJ2-7|NA|TRBV11-2
ASSPYAGQGKHYEQY
>NA|TRBJ1-2|NA|TRBV18
ASSPQMTNYGYT
>TRBD2|TRBJ2-5|NA|TRBV7-9
ASSWTSTGETQY
>NA|TRBJ2-1|NA|TRBV27
ASSFNNEQF
>NA|TRBJ2-3|NA|TRBV7-9
ASSDRRGIGADTQY
>TRBD1|TRBJ2-1|NA|TRBV5-1
ASSFSGTADNEQF
>NA|TRBJ1-2|NA|TRBV6-1
ASSEDSFYGYT
>NA|TRBJ1-2|NA|TRBV7-9
ASSLQGNYGYT
>NA|TRBJ2-1|NA|TRBV7-3
ASSLSGARNEQF
>TRBD2|TRBJ2-5|NA|TRBV7-6
ASSFGRLAGGQETQY
>NA|TRBJ2-3|NA|TRBV2
ASRAGTSLRDTQY
>NA|TRBJ1-5|NA|TRBV19
ASRGTALGPQH
>NA|TRBJ2-2|NA|TRBV30
AWSVGVGSGGELF
>NA|TRBJ2-1|NA|TRBV5-5
ASSLMTVRNEQF
>NA|TRBJ2-7|once|TRBV7-3
ASSYSGVGGYEQY
>NA|TRBJ1-1|NA|TRBV5-1
ASSLDPGSTEAF
>NA|TRBJ1-4|NA|TRBV19
ASGGVATNEKLF
>NA|TRBJ1-3|NA|TRBV29-1
SVEDPSSGNTIY
>NA|TRBJ1-1|NA|TRBV19
ASSITWMNTEAF
>NA|TRBJ2-3|NA|TRBV4-2
ASSQTVGGGGTDTQY
>NA|TRBJ1-2|NA|TRBV10-3
ATQIGQQDYGYT
>NA|TRBJ2-7|NA|TRBV11-2
ASSLAGLYEQY
>NA|TRBJ2-1|once|TRBV11-3
ASSLAGTGNEQF
>NA|TRBJ2-3|NA|TRBV5-1
ASSGRTVKDTQY
>NA|TRBJ2-2|few|TRBV14
ASSQQGSGELF
>NA|TRBJ1-4|once|TRBV14
ASSQGLREKLF
>NA|TRBJ2-3|NA|TRBV18
ASSPDSDTQY
>TRBD2|TRBJ2-2|NA|TRBV19
ASRLYGLAGDSGELF
>NA|TRBJ1-4|NA|TRBV7-2
ASSLEQGREKLF
>NA|TRBJ2-7|once|TRBV7-9
ASSLGNARGEQY
>NA|TRBJ1-1|NA|TRBV6-5
ASSYPGSMNTEAF
>TRBD1|TRBJ1-2|NA|TRBV5-5
ASSLDDRANYGYT
>NA|TRBJ2-2|NA|TRBV5-8
ASSSQEYTGELF